These 25 T cell receptor beta chains share one sample of origin, sequenced in a study of PD-L1 blockade in urothelial cancer. Specified time point: pretreatment peripheral blood. Generated by immunoSEQ multiplex PCR, the TCRdb table keeps only in-frame clones and is missing some. This sample has roughly 52,000 clones, with less than 85% found just once. The starting material was PBMCs, obtained around atezolizumab (anti-PD-L1) treatment. The receptors here all came from a man between 65 and 85 years old with urothelial cancer.

The genes are TRBV4-1 and TRBJ1-5; 8 nucleotides line up with TRBD1. The junction had 4 bases not matched to a gene; V was cut back by 0 bases and J by 0 bases. The CDR3 is made up of 17 amino acids. Germline CDR1 reads MGHRA; CDR2 reads YSYEKL. The CDR3 reads CASSQDTGGDSNQPQHF. The CDR3, as DNA: TGCGCCAGCAGCCAAGATACAGGGGGGGATAGCAATCAGCCCCAGCATTTT.

The J gene is TRBJ2-7, the V gene TRBV28; TRBD1 agrees at 7 bases. The CDR3 extends over 14 amino acids. The V and J ends lost 7 bases and 1 base, in that order; junction bases with no gene match: 7. The germline CDR1 and CDR2 sequences are MDHEN and SYDVKM. The CDR3 sequence is CASNTQGPSYEQYF. The CDR3 DNA reads TGTGCCAGCAACACACAGGGGCCTTCCTACGAGCAGTACTTC.

About this clone itself: One end of the junction fails to match germline, which may point to a read error. The rearrangement joins TRBV7-9 to TRBJ1-2; possibly TRBD1 for D (6 bases). Looked up from germline, CDR1 is SEHNR and CDR2 is FQNEAQ (reference sequence). This CDR3 comprises 11 residues. The CDR3 spells CASSVRQVPGF. The CDR3 DNA reads TGTGCCAGCAGCGTCAGACAGGTTCCGGGCTTC. The full variable domain, its missing parts supplied by reference TRBV7-9 and TRBJ1-2, is DTGVSQNPRHKITKRGQNVTFRCDPISEHNRLYWYRQTLGQGPEFLTYFQNEAQLEKSRLLSDRFSAERPKGSFSTLEIQRTEQGDSAMYLCASSVRQVPGFGSGTRLTVV.

This chain uses TRBV4-1 with TRBJ1-4; 9 bases match TRBD1. V shed 1 base, J shed 7 bases, and the junction held 7 bases outside the gene matches. The CDR3 sequence is 16 residues long. The germline V gene encodes CDR1 MGHRA and CDR2 YSYEKL. CDR3 sequence reads: CASSQVRDRVREKLFF. CDR3 DNA: TGCGCCAGCAGCCAAGTCCGGGACAGGGTTCGTGAAAAACTGTTTTTT.

The V gene is TRBV5-1, the J gene TRBJ2-1; possibly TRBD1 for D (6 bases). CDR1 and CDR2 from the germline V gene are SGHRS and YFSETQ. V lost 9 bases, J lost 5 bases, and 18 bases lay in between. The CDR3 sequence is 14 residues long. The CDR3 sequence: CATGRPGHNNEQFF. For the CDR3, the DNA is TGCGCCACCGGCCGCCCGGGACACAACAATGAGCAGTTCTTC.

The genes are TRBV4-1 and TRBJ2-1; no reliable D call. V dropped 5 bases and J dropped 4 bases, with 15 bases sitting between them. The CDR3 has 15 amino acids. Per germline, CDR1 MGHRA and CDR2 YSYEKL. CDR3 region: CASSYIRDTYNEQFF. CDR3 coding DNA: TGCGCCAGCAGCTACATACGTGACACTTACAATGAGCAGTTCTTC.

This clone was recorded a few times. Relative to the germline gene, one junction end is altered; a read error may explain this. The chain uses TRBV28 and TRBJ2-7; 7 bases match TRBD1. Per the germline V gene, CDR1 is MDHEN and CDR2 is SYDVKM. The CDR3 spans 12 residues. The CDR3 bases are TGTGCCAGCAGACCCGGGACAGTCGGATGGGACTTC. Protein: CASRPGTVGWDF.

The rearrangement links TRBV19 to TRBJ1-1; D not resolved. CDR1 is LNHDA and CDR2 is SQIVND in the germline V gene (reference sequence). This CDR3 is built from 15 residues. V was trimmed by 5 bases and J by 1 base, leaving 14 bases between them. Here the CDR3 reads CASSFREPKNTEAFF. The CDR3 nucleotides are TGTGCCAGTAGTTTTCGGGAACCCAAGAACACTGAAGCTTTCTTT.

The chain recombines TRBV30 with TRBJ1-2; the match to TRBD1 covers 8 bases. The germline V gene encodes CDR1 GTSNPN and CDR2 SVGIG (reference sequence). The ends lost 4 bases at V and 1 base at J; junction bases unmatched: 5. This CDR3 has 14 amino acids. The CDR3 is CAWTQDRGNYGYTF. The CDR3 region has the DNA TGTGCCTGGACCCAAGACAGGGGTAACTATGGCTACACCTTC.

The gene calls are TRBV14 and TRBJ1-1, with D maybe TRBD1 (5 bases). This CDR3 is built from 14 residues. The germline CDR1 and CDR2 sequences are SGHDN and FVKESK. The V end lost 2 bases, the J end lost 5 bases, and 12 bases lay between the germline ends. The CDR3 DNA sequence: TGTGCCAGCAGCCAAACGGGGGTAGGAACTGAAGCTTTCTTT. Translated: CASSQTGVGTEAFF.

The chain links TRBV19 to TRBJ2-3; D is perhaps TRBD2 (6 bases). V lost 2 bases, J lost 8 bases, and 8 bases lay in between. This CDR3 region has 12 residues. Germline V CDR1 and CDR2: LNHDA, SQIVND (reference sequence). CDR3 nucleotide sequence: TGTGCCAGTAGTATACAGGAGGGTACGCAGTATTTT. Residues: CASSIQEGTQYF.

The V gene is TRBV6-5, the J gene TRBJ2-3, with D perhaps matching TRBD1 (5 bases). CDR3 length: 15 residues. CDR1 and CDR2 (germline): MNHEY, SVGAGI. V gave up 6 bases and J gave up 0 bases, with 13 bases separating them. The CDR3 DNA follows: TGTGCCAGCAGCCCTTGGGCAGGGAGCACAGATACGCAGTATTTT. It translates to CASSPWAGSTDTQYF.

In DNA, the CDR3 is TGCAGCGTTGCGACTTACGAGCAGTACTTC. Protein sequence: CSVATYEQYF. The chain has TRBV29-1 and TRBJ2-7; no clear D. Trimming left V 4 bases short and J 4 bases short, with 5 bases between. The CDR3 is 10 residues long. The germline V gene encodes CDR1 SQVTM and CDR2 ANQGSEA.

This clone was counted between two and nine times. The gene calls are TRBV6-1 and TRBJ1-4; D may be TRBD1 (6 bases). V lost 2 bases and J 5 bases, leaving 9 bases between the germline ends. Germline V CDR1 and CDR2: MNHNS, SASEGT. The CDR3 length is 14 residues. CDR3 protein: CASSEIRGNEKLFF. The CDR3 region has the DNA TGTGCCAGCAGTGAAATCAGGGGAAATGAAAAACTGTTTTTT.

The V gene is TRBV6-5, the J gene TRBJ2-1, with 11 bases fitting TRBD2. CDR1 MNHEY and CDR2 SVGAGI come from the germline V gene. The CDR3 spans 16 residues. J gave up 9 bases and V 1 base, and 8 bases lay outside the gene matches. The CDR3 protein is CASSYFRLAGQSEQFF. The CDR3 bases are TGTGCCAGCAGTTACTTTCGACTAGCGGGACAGAGTGAGCAGTTCTTC.

The rearrangement links TRBV19 to TRBJ2-7; TRBD2 is a possible D gene (5 bases). V lost 5 bases and J 3 bases, leaving 11 bases between the germline ends. This CDR3 is 13 amino acids long. CDR1 is LNHDA, CDR2 SQIVND, per germline (reference sequence). CDR3 loop: CASSGGRNYEQYF. CDR3 coding DNA: TGTGCCAGTAGTGGAGGACGGAACTACGAGCAGTACTTC.

The rearrangement joins TRBV28 to TRBJ2-7, with TRBD1 identical over 9 bases. Germline CDR1 and CDR2: MDHEN and SYDVKM. The ends lost 7 bases at V and 0 bases at J; junction bases unmatched: 4. The CDR3 is made up of 14 amino acids. The CDR3 reads CASTDRGSSYEQYF. As DNA, the CDR3 is TGTGCCAGCACTGACAGGGGGAGCTCCTACGAGCAGTACTTC.

The rearrangement joins TRBV6-5 to TRBJ1-1, with D possibly being TRBD1 (6 bases). V lost 0 bases and J lost 8, with 13 bases in between. Germline V lookup: CDR1 MNHEY, CDR2 SVGAGI. The CDR3 loop spans 14 amino acids. The DNA of the CDR3 is TGTGCCAGCAGTTACTCGTTCCGTGACAGGGAAGCTTTCTTT. Amino acids: CASSYSFRDREAFF.

The chain links TRBV28 to TRBJ2-4; possibly TRBD1 for D (6 bases). Trimming took 8 bases from V and 0 from J, leaving 11 bases between them. This CDR3 comprises 14 residues. Germline V lookup: CDR1 MDHEN, CDR2 SYDVKM. CDR3 residues: CASLGGLAKNIQYF. The CDR3 DNA follows: TGTGCCAGCCTTGGGGGCCTAGCCAAAAACATTCAGTACTTC.

As to this clone: One end of the junction is discordant with germline, which a read error may explain. This chain uses TRBV7-7 with TRBJ2-3, with a weak D call TRBD2 (6 bases). This CDR3 contains 15 residues. CDR1 and CDR2 from the germline V gene are SSHAT and FNYEAQ (reference sequence). The CDR3, as DNA: TGTGCTAGCAGCTTAGGCCTAGCGAGTACAGATACGCAGTATTTT. Translating gives CASSLGLASTDTQYF.

The gene calls are TRBV6-6 and TRBJ2-7; 12 bases agree with TRBD2. The CDR3 loop spans 15 amino acids. Trimming took 5 bases from V and 0 from J; bases not matched to a gene: 2. Germline V gene data show CDR1 as MNHNY and CDR2 as SVGAGI (reference sequence). CDR3 loop: CASSTTSGSSYEQYF. In DNA, the CDR3 is TGTGCCAGCAGTACGACTAGCGGGAGCTCCTACGAGCAGTACTTC.

The chain links TRBV6-1 to TRBJ2-7, with TRBD2 matching over 11 bases. Trimming at V came to 7 bases and at J to 2 bases, leaving 4 bases not matched to a gene. In germline, CDR1 is MNHNS, CDR2 SASEGT. The CDR3 length is 14 residues. The CDR3 reads CASKTSGITYEQYF. The CDR3 coding sequence is TGTGCCAGCAAGACTAGCGGGATCACCTACGAGCAGTACTTC.

The gene calls are TRBV7-3 and TRBJ2-2; a weak D match, TRBD2 (6 bases). The V and J ends lost 0 bases and 2 bases respectively, with 10 bases between them. The V gene's germline CDR1 is SGHTA and CDR2 FQGTGA. This CDR3 has 16 amino acids. CDR3 nucleotide sequence: TGTGCCAGCAGCTTAACTGATAGCGGCAACACCGGGGAGCTGTTTTTT. This codes for CASSLTDSGNTGELFF.

The gene calls are TRBV18 and TRBJ1-5; 7 bases match TRBD1. The CDR3 sequence is 15 residues long. Germline CDR1 KGHSH, CDR2 LQKENI. The V gene end was trimmed by 3 bases and the J gene end by 6 bases; junction bases not matched to a gene: 8. CDR3 nucleotides: TGTGCCAGCTCACCGGCCGGGACAGAAACTCAGCCCCAGCATTTT. Translation: CASSPAGTETQPQHF.

The J gene is TRBJ1-1, the V gene TRBV6-1; 7 bases are shared with TRBD1. Germline-derived CDR1 and CDR2 are MNHNS and SASEGT. V lost 3 bases, J lost 9 bases, and 4 bases stayed unmatched. This CDR3 spans 12 amino acids. CDR3 protein: CASSEEGQKAFF. The CDR3, as DNA: TGTGCCAGCAGTGAGGAGGGACAGAAAGCTTTCTTT.